Shown below are 3 T cell receptor beta chains from a single sample sequenced in a study of cytomegalovirus exposure and HLA in healthy donors. A multiplex PCR was run with 60 Vbeta primers and 13 Jbeta primers. Only in-frame clones appear in the TCRdb table, and some are missing; sequencing was by immunoSEQ multiplex PCR. In all, the sample yields 200,000 to 250,000 clones. The sequencing sample was made of PBMCs. The receptors shown here come from a woman in her 30s in good health and CMV-seropositive.

The chain recombines TRBV19 with TRBJ2-2; 8 bases match TRBD2. The trim removed 9 bases at V and 7 bases at J, leaving 13 bases unmatched. Germline CDR1 reads LNHDA; CDR2 reads SQIVND (reference sequence). The CDR3 contains 15 residues. In nucleotides, the CDR3 is TGTGCCAGCCGGGAGGGACAAGGGGTGTTCGGGGAGCTGTTTTTT. Its protein is CASREGQGVFGELFF.

The rearrangement links TRBV29-1 to TRBJ2-3; D unresolved. Germline V gene sequence: CDR1 SQVTM, CDR2 ANQGSEA. The CDR3 extends over 11 amino acids. Trimming stripped 2 bases from V and 4 bases from J, with 4 bases between. The CDR3 sequence is CSVETADTQYF. The CDR3, as DNA: TGCAGCGTTGAAACAGCAGATACGCAGTATTTT.

The V and J genes are TRBV7-2 and TRBJ2-1; D perhaps matches TRBD1 (6 bases). The CDR3 is 14 residues long. V dropped 5 bases and J dropped 3 bases, with 11 bases sitting between them. Germline V gene data show CDR1 as SGHTA and CDR2 as FQGNSA. The DNA of the CDR3 is TGTGCCAGCAGCGTGACAGGAGTCTACAATGAGCAGTTCTTC. Translated: CASSVTGVYNEQFF. Full variable domain (rest looked up from reference TRBV7-2 and TRBJ2-1): GAGVSQSPSNKVTEKGKDVELRCDPISGHTALYWYRQSLGQGLEFLIYFQGNSAPDKSGLPSDRFSAERTGGSVSTLTIQRTQQEDSAVYLCASSVTGVYNEQFFGPGTRLTVL.